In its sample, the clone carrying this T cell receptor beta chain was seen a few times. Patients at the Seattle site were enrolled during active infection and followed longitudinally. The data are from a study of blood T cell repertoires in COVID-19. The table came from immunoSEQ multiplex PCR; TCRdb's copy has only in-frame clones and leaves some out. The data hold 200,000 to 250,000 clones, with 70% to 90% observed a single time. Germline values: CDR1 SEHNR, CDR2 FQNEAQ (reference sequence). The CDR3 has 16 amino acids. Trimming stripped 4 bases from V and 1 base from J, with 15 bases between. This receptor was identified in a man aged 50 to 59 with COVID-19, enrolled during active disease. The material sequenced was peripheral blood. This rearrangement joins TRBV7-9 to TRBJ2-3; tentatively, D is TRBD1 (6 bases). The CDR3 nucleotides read TGTGCCAGCAGCTCCAGGACAGCCTATGGCACAGATACGCAGTATTTT. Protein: CASSSRTAYGTDTQYF.